These 5 T cell receptor beta chains share one sample of origin, sequenced in a study of cytomegalovirus exposure and HLA in healthy donors. 60 Vbeta and 13 Jbeta primers were used in PCR. The protocol was immunoSEQ multiplex PCR, while the TCRdb copy is restricted to in-frame clones and leaves out a portion. The sample records about 150,000 clones, 60% to 80% being singletons. The material sequenced was PBMCs. The receptors originated from a male donor in good health and CMV-seronegative.

CDR3 coding DNA: TGTGCCAGCAGCCCCGACAGGGCCTCGTCCTACGAGCAGTACTTC. As protein: CASSPDRASSYEQYF. V and J are TRBV11-2 and TRBJ2-7; 7 bases are a match to TRBD1. Germline CDR1 and CDR2: SGHAT and FQNNGV. With 5 bases clipped from V and 1 base from J, the junction kept 8 bases outside the gene matches. This CDR3 has 15 amino acids.

The V call is TRBV11-2, the J call TRBJ2-1; 10 positions agree with TRBD2. The CDR3 length is 15 residues. CDR1 SGHAT and CDR2 FQNNGV come from the germline V gene. V was pared by 4 bases and J by 7 bases, with 7 bases of the junction left unmatched. This CDR3 reads CASSSLAGVGNEQFF. CDR3 DNA sequence: TGTGCCAGCAGCTCGCTAGCGGGAGTTGGTAATGAGCAGTTCTTC.

V usage is TRBV25-1 and J usage is TRBJ1-1; possible D gene TRBD1, 5 bases. Per germline, CDR1 MGHDK and CDR2 SYGVNS. CDR3 length: 14 residues. Deletions cut 2 bases from V and 0 bases from J, with 7 bases between. Here the CDR3 DNA reads TGTGCCAGCAGTGAAGGGGGGGTGAACACTGAAGCTTTCTTT. Residues: CASSEGGVNTEAFF.

This chain links TRBV7-3 with TRBJ1-2; 7 bases map to TRBD1. Germline-derived CDR1 and CDR2 are SGHTA and FQGTGA. This CDR3 has 16 amino acids. Germline trimming cut 2 bases from V and 6 bases from J; bases unmatched to any gene: 12. CDR3 region: CASSLRGGDREDGYTF. The CDR3 DNA sequence: TGTGCCAGCAGCTTACGTGGAGGCGACAGGGAAGATGGCTACACCTTC. The whole variable domain, remainder taken from reference TRBV7-3 and TRBJ1-2, is GAGVSQTPSNKVTEKGKYVELRCDPISGHTALYWYRQSLGQGPEFLIYFQGTGAADDSGLPNDRFFAVRPEGSVSTLKIQRTERGDSAVYLCASSLRGGDREDGYTFGSGTRLTVV.

The genes are TRBV7-2 and TRBJ2-3; 10 bases match TRBD2. The CDR3 is made up of 18 amino acids. CDR1 is SGHTA, CDR2 FQGNSA, per germline. V was clipped by 2 bases and J by 2 bases; unmatched bases: 10. The DNA of the CDR3 is TGTGCCAGCAGCTTAAACGTCGTAGCGGGGGGAATCACAGATACGCAGTATTTT. It encodes CASSLNVVAGGITDTQYF.